The T cell receptor beta chain under discussion was sequenced for a study of Graves' ophthalmopathy and Graves' hyperthyroidism. Turning to the study itself: Ahead of any treatment, peripheral blood was obtained at the initial diagnosis.

Enrollment excluded any patients with other autoimmune diseases, uncontrolled infections, pregnancy or lactation. This clonotype has a count of ten or more. The CDR3 has 13 residues. The V end lost 2 bases, the J end lost 8 bases, and 9 bases lay between the germline ends. Germline loops: CDR1 MNHEY, CDR2 SVGAGI. TCR beta CDR3 amplification used RNA transcripts. The first-round RT-PCR employed HTBI primers together with the Qiagen OneStep RT-PCR kit. A multiplex PCR was then performed as the second round. TCRdb reprocessed the multiplex PCR reads via MiXCR and lists one record per CDR3 protein. The repertoire holds roughly 160,000 distinct CDR3 sequences, about two fifths seen once, with roughly 8.9% in the top ten.

The V and J genes are TRBV6-5 and TRBJ2-2; D possibly corresponds to TRBD2 (6 bases). Sequences were obtained from peripheral blood. The TCR comes from a man aged 25 to 40 with Graves' ophthalmopathy. The CDR3 DNA reads as TGTGCCAGCAGTTACAGGAGGGCTGGGGAGCTGTTTTTT. Protein sequence: CASSYRRAGELFF.